The present entry profiles one T cell receptor (beta chain) with its context. Authors' analysis steps: It was from reference gene primer amplification that nucleated cell counts were estimated. The assay was immunoSEQ multiplex PCR, and TCRdb's table has in-frame clones only and misses some. Clone size and the V and J calls come from that table; the DNA yielded D and trimming. The table lists around 26,000 clones, around 86% of them singletons. The CDR3 has 18 amino acids. Germline CDR1 SNHLY, CDR2 FYNNEI. V was cut by 6 bases and J by 0 bases, with 18 bases left in between. The data stem from a study of blood T cell repertoires in COVID-19. Whole-study context: The study drew acute and convalescent COVID-19 samples from the United States, Italy and Spain. PBMCs, B-cell-depleted T cells, or T cells provided the cDNA or gDNA that made up the material.

V usage is TRBV2 and J usage is TRBJ1-6; D gene uncertain. This TCR derives from a woman older than 75 with acute or convalescent COVID-19. Specimen: peripheral blood. Here the CDR3 DNA reads TGTGCCAGCAGGTGGGAGGACGCGAGGAGCTCCTATAATTCACCCCTCCACTTT. The encoded protein is CASRWEDARSSYNSPLHF.